A selection of T cell receptor beta chains follows, all from one sample in a study of CD8 T cells in ankylosing spondylitis. TCRdb re-called the 5' RACE reads through MiXCR, storing one row per CDR3 protein. Altogether about 460,000 distinct CDR3 sequences are present, roughly 5.2% being singletons, with the ten largest covering roughly 3.3%. The sequenced material came from blood, either unsorted or a sorted T cell fraction (not recorded which). The receptors were sampled from a male donor with ankylosing spondylitis. The CDR3 runs from the conserved cysteine through the conserved F or W. Each record gives: D gene, J gene, V gene, clone size, CDR3 DNA, CDR3 protein. The D gene is left open where the match is weak. Size is stated for part of the rows, as once, few or many counts, or as a class when the clone is expanded.

d_call: -
j_call: TRBJ1-3
v_call: TRBV29-1
clone_size: many
cdr3_nt: TGCAGCGTTGAAGGCGATCCGGCCGGAAACACCATATATTTT
cdr3_aa: CSVEGDPAGNTIYF

d_call: -
j_call: TRBJ1-5
v_call: TRBV27
clone_size: many
cdr3_nt: TGTGCCAGCAGTTGGAGCAGGGAGAGCAATCAGCCCCAGCATTTT
cdr3_aa: CASSWSRESNQPQHF

d_call: -
j_call: TRBJ2-7
v_call: TRBV7-8
clone_size: -
cdr3_nt: TGTGCCAGCAGCTTAGAGCGGGTCTACGAGCAGTACTTC
cdr3_aa: CASSLERVYEQYF

d_call: -
j_call: TRBJ1-1
v_call: TRBV29-1
clone_size: many
cdr3_nt: TGCAGCGTCTTACAGGTACCTGACACTGAAGCTTTCTTT
cdr3_aa: CSVLQVPDTEAFF

d_call: -
j_call: TRBJ2-2
v_call: TRBV5-1
clone_size: many
cdr3_nt: TGCGCCAGCAGCACACACCTAACGAACACCGGGGAGCTGTTTTTT
cdr3_aa: CASSTHLTNTGELFF

d_call: -
j_call: TRBJ2-3
v_call: TRBV15
clone_size: many
cdr3_nt: TGTGCCACCAGCAGAGCGACAGGTCTTAGCACAGATACGCAGTATTTT
cdr3_aa: CATSRATGLSTDTQYF

d_call: -
j_call: TRBJ2-2
v_call: TRBV12-3/TRBV12-4
clone_size: many
cdr3_nt: TGTGCCAGCAGTTCTACGGGGGAACTCACCGGGGAGCTGTTTTTT
cdr3_aa: CASSSTGELTGELFF

d_call: -
j_call: TRBJ1-5
v_call: TRBV18
clone_size: many
cdr3_nt: TGTGCCAGCTCACCAAGGGGCCATGATCAGCCCCAGCATTTT
cdr3_aa: CASSPRGHDQPQHF

d_call: TRBD2
j_call: TRBJ2-5
v_call: TRBV20-1
clone_size: many
cdr3_nt: TGCAGTGCTAGAGATGCCGGGACTAGCATAGAGACCCAGTACTTC
cdr3_aa: CSARDAGTSIETQYF

d_call: -
j_call: TRBJ1-6
v_call: TRBV12-3/TRBV12-4
clone_size: few
cdr3_nt: TGTGCCAGCAGTTTAAACCCAGACAGGACGGCACCCCTCCACTTT
cdr3_aa: CASSLNPDRTAPLHF

d_call: -
j_call: TRBJ2-6
v_call: TRBV6-2/TRBV6-3
clone_size: -
cdr3_nt: TGTGCCACGCACGAGGGTTGGTTAGCTGGGGCCAACGTCCTGACTTTC
cdr3_aa: CATHEGWLAGANVLTF

d_call: -
j_call: TRBJ1-2
v_call: TRBV7-2
clone_size: many
cdr3_nt: TGTGCCAGCAGCACGGGGGATGGGGCCCCTCGGGATGGCTACACCTTC
cdr3_aa: CASSTGDGAPRDGYTF

d_call: TRBD2
j_call: TRBJ2-3
v_call: TRBV6-1
clone_size: many
cdr3_nt: TGTGCCAGCACCCAAGGGAGGGAGCTTGGTACGCAGTATTTT
cdr3_aa: CASTQGRELGTQYF

d_call: TRBD1
j_call: TRBJ1-1
v_call: TRBV24-1
clone_size: many
cdr3_nt: TGTGCCACCAGTGATAGCAGGACAGGCGCCCACACTGAAGCTTTCTTT
cdr3_aa: CATSDSRTGAHTEAFF

d_call: -
j_call: TRBJ2-1
v_call: TRBV4-3
clone_size: many
cdr3_nt: TGCGCCAGCAGCCCAGACTCCTTTGGCTACAATGAGCAGTTCTTC
cdr3_aa: CASSPDSFGYNEQFF

d_call: -
j_call: TRBJ2-1
v_call: TRBV29-1
clone_size: many
cdr3_nt: TGCAGCTCCTCACCCCCCTACAGCTCCTACAATGAGCAGTTCTTC
cdr3_aa: CSSSPPYSSYNEQFF

d_call: -
j_call: TRBJ1-1
v_call: TRBV7-2
clone_size: many
cdr3_nt: TGTGCCAGCAGCCGTAGTGGACAAGAAAAAGCTTTCTTT
cdr3_aa: CASSRSGQEKAFF

d_call: TRBD1
j_call: TRBJ1-4
v_call: TRBV20-1
clone_size: many
cdr3_nt: TGCAGTGCTAGTCTTCACGGGACAGGGAGTGAAAAACTGTTTTTT
cdr3_aa: CSASLHGTGSEKLFF

d_call: -
j_call: TRBJ2-7
v_call: TRBV6-2/TRBV6-3
clone_size: -
cdr3_nt: TGTGCCAGCAGTTTACTGAGGGGTCCAAGCTCCTACGAGCAGTACTTC
cdr3_aa: CASSLLRGPSSYEQYF

d_call: -
j_call: TRBJ2-5
v_call: TRBV10-1
clone_size: many
cdr3_nt: TGCGCCTCGGGGCATGGGACCCAGTACTTC
cdr3_aa: CASGHGTQYF

d_call: TRBD2
j_call: TRBJ2-1
v_call: TRBV10-3
clone_size: many
cdr3_nt: TGTGCCATCAGTGGGGGACTAGCGGGGTCCAATGAGCAGTTCTTC
cdr3_aa: CAISGGLAGSNEQFF

d_call: -
j_call: TRBJ2-1
v_call: TRBV20-1
clone_size: many
cdr3_nt: TGCAGTGAATACGGGGGCAATGAGCAGTTCTTC
cdr3_aa: CSEYGGNEQFF

d_call: TRBD1
j_call: TRBJ1-1
v_call: TRBV9
clone_size: many
cdr3_nt: TGTGCCAGCAGCGCTCGCACAGGGGAAACTGAAGCTTTCTTT
cdr3_aa: CASSARTGETEAFF

d_call: -
j_call: TRBJ2-1
v_call: TRBV5-1
clone_size: many
cdr3_nt: TGCGCCAGCAGCTTTCCGTCCGAAAGTACCAGAGGTTACAATGAGCAGTTCTTC
cdr3_aa: CASSFPSESTRGYNEQFF